This T cell receptor (beta chain) was documented in a study of Graves' ophthalmopathy and Graves' hyperthyroidism. Exclusion criteria comprised other autoimmune diseases, uncontrolled infections, pregnancy or lactation in patients. Patients were diagnosed from clinical symptoms, serum thyroxine, TRAb, thyroid ultrasound and orbital computed tomography. Amplification of TCR beta CDR3 regions used RNA transcripts. HTBI primers were employed in first-round RT-PCR, then a second-round multiplex PCR followed. TCRdb independently ran MiXCR on the multiplex PCR reads; one entry per CDR3 protein. Among roughly 700,000 distinct CDR3 sequences listed, around 40% were seen once. Findings of the study overall: Using a 13-signature model, the authors split ophthalmopathy from stable hyperthyroidism, with around 85% sensitivity and 75% to 82% specificity. Blood also held most thyroid clonotypes expanded above 0.001 frequency.

This clonotype was seen repeatedly, ten times or more. Its antigen is still unknown. The ends were cut back, 3 bases at V and 3 bases at J, with 12 bases in the middle. From germline, CDR1 is SGHDT and CDR2 YYEEEE. The CDR3 runs to 14 residues. The specimen sequenced was peripheral blood. This clonotype was obtained from an adult man with Graves' ophthalmopathy. The chain links TRBV5-6 to TRBJ1-2, with a weak D call TRBD1 (5 bases). CDR3 residues: CASSSLRGDYGYTF. The CDR3 DNA reads as TGTGCCAGCAGCTCCCTTCGGGGGGACTATGGCTACACCTTC.